The TCR beta chain under discussion was sequenced for a study of T cells in Graves' hyperthyroidism and ophthalmopathy (dated by TCRdb to between 2018 and 2021). Study-level background: Peripheral blood samples were taken at initial diagnosis, before any treatment was given. The roughly 91 discovery patients were randomly divided into training and test sets at a 7:3 ratio. An independent validation cohort of around 19 hyperthyroidism patients and about 15 patients who later progressed to ophthalmopathy tested prospective prediction of ophthalmopathy. The paper describes TCR Vbeta CDR3 sequencing of 135 peripheral blood samples, made up of 43 ophthalmopathy patients, roughly 72 hyperthyroidism patients and some 17 progressor patients. TCR V-J signatures able to tell the groups apart were searched for in a discovery cohort of about a hundred patients, of whom under 45 had Graves' ophthalmopathy and around 57 had stable Graves' hyperthyroidism. Following sampling, methimazole starting at 30 mg daily was given to hyperthyroidism patients, and high-dose intravenous methylprednisolone was given to ophthalmopathy patients. In addition, the study compared T-cell repertoires in thyroid tissue and in blood from about six Graves' hyperthyroidism patients. Findings and caveats that apply to the study as a whole: Ophthalmopathy was separated from stable hyperthyroidism by a 13 V-J signature model, with roughly 88% sensitivity and 81% to 83% specificity obtained in cross-validation and 80%/75% obtained in testing. Sample size was not statistically predetermined, and investigators were not blinded to group allocation. Most expanded thyroid clonotypes (frequency above 0.001) were also detected in blood, suggesting blood repertoires may reflect thyroid immune responses. During validation, the model predicted progression to ophthalmopathy a median of around 7 months ahead of onset, with approximately 71% sensitivity and more than 72% specificity.

The hyperthyroidism patients were between 18 and 65 years old and newly diagnosed, with a disease duration of less than 2 months. Any patient with an uncontrolled infection, another autoimmune disease, pregnancy or lactation was excluded. Diagnoses relied on clinical symptoms, serum thyroxine and TRAb, thyroid ultrasound and orbital computed tomography. Blood from progressor patients was collected at the time of first diagnosis with hyperthyroidism, before any ophthalmopathy symptoms had appeared. PBMCs were isolated from about 9 ml of fresh peripheral blood by Ficoll-Paque density gradient centrifugation. Progressor patients were initially diagnosed with Graves' hyperthyroidism and developed ophthalmopathy during follow-up. Total RNA was extracted with Trizol reagent, and quality was checked on an Agilent 2100 Bioanalyzer. V drops 4 bases and J drops 0 bases, leaving 16 bases in between. The CDR3, cysteine through phenylalanine, is 16 amino acids long. The CDR3 DNA has 48 bases and is translated from base 1. CDR1 and CDR2, looked up from the germline V gene (reference sequence), are SGHKS and YYEKEE.

Amplification of TCR beta CDR3 regions was carried out from RNA transcripts. The TCR CDR3 was subjected to a first round of RT-PCR using the HTBI primer set and the Qiagen OneStep RT-PCR kit. The libraries were constructed in a second round of multiplex PCR and then size-selected and purified. Paired-end sequencing of the libraries was performed with 100 bp reads on an Illumina HiSeq2000. The authors' pipeline ran thus. SOAPnuke was used to process the raw data, with reads discarded if the reads contained adapters or uncalled bases, had a mean Phred below 15, or lacked an exact constant-primer or identifier match. High-quality paired reads were merged using COPE v1.2.5, and each unique nucleotide sequence was defined as a clonotype. Clonotypes were aligned to IMGT TRBV, TRBD and TRBJ reference segments using MiTCR v1.1. Only V-J combinations with frequency above 0.0001, covering 99% to 99.2% of repertoires, were analysed. The TCS score was defined as the ratio of F50 (clonal expansion) to E x V (chaos), calculated using BLOSUM62-based TCRdist between CDR3 peptides within each V-J. Welch's t-statistics and random forest reduced roughly 530 V-J features to 10 to 15, which were used in a naive Bayes classifier (R e1071). Through fastp at Q25 and MiXCR, TCRdb rebuilt clones from the public reads, retaining in-frame beta chains. One record per CDR3 amino acid sequence lists the most common genes and DNA. In this record, the V and J calls reflect TCRdb's handling and not the investigators' own analysis. The sample records about 770,000 distinct CDR3 sequences, over 15% of which are singletons. The top ten hold approximately 16% of the sample.

This clonotype was seen many times. What antigen it recognizes has not been identified. There are no base qualities to consult, and no much larger clone falls within one base. Here the chain combines TRBV5-5 and TRBJ1-1; there is no confident call for the D gene. This TCR was recovered from a woman aged 45 to 65 with Graves' hyperthyroidism that later progressed to Graves' ophthalmopathy. Sequences were obtained from blood. The nucleotides read TGTGCCAGCAGCCCGGACGCGTCTGGGGTGAACACTGAAGCTTTCTTT. The resulting protein is CASSPDASGVNTEAFF. Full variable domain (CDR3 extended with the reference TRBV5-5 and TRBJ1-1 proteins): DAGVTQSPTHLIKTRGQQVTLRCSPISGHKSVSWYQQVLGQGPQFIFQYYEKEERGRGNFPDRFSARQFPNYSSELNVNALLLGDSALYLCASSPDASGVNTEAFFGQGTRLTVV.